This TCR beta chain was found in a study of human T cells and chemical hapten exposure. Across the whole study: Scalp application of diphenylcyclopropenone was performed weekly in patients across the entire roughly 23-week study.

Unique molecular identifiers were attached to individual cDNA molecules during library preparation. TCRdb redid the calling of the RACE reads with MiXCR, one entry per CDR3 protein. The sample holds some 84,000 distinct CDR3 sequences; over 6.5% are singletons and the top ten take just over 2.5%. This clonotype was found many times. The time point is: pre-sensitization, week 0. Treatment in this sample: therapeutic diphenylcyclopropenone sensitization with weekly scalp DPC. Blood draws came before every patch-test application. Sequencing was performed on whole blood, taken in connection with sensitization to the hapten diphenylcyclopropenone (DPC). The TCR originated in a man aged 40-50 years with alopecia areata. Some clones in this sample may be carry-over from other donors' samples.

The CDR3, as DNA: TGTGCCAGCAGCTCAGGGACTAGCGGAGGCACCGGGGAGCTGTTTTTT. Its translation is CASSSGTSGGTGELFF. J is TRBJ2-2 and V is TRBV7-2, with 11 bases that match TRBD2. The germline V gene has CDR1 SGHTA and CDR2 FQGNSA. The CDR3 length is 16 residues. With 4 bases clipped from V and 4 bases from J, the junction kept 5 bases outside the gene matches.